The next 16 T cell receptor beta chains were all read from a single sample in a study of T-cell reconstitution after alpha-beta-depleted transplantation in children. For TCRbeta, the library was prepared with unique molecular identifiers. TCRdb re-derived calls from the PCR reads in MiXCR, one entry per CDR3 protein. The sample carries 900,000 or so distinct CDR3 sequences, approximately 15% recorded once. The sample here was PBMCs, mostly from graft donor cells, taken 360 days after TCRalphabeta/CD19-depleted stem cell transplant. The receptors shown here come from a male patient younger than 18 who had a stem cell transplant for acute lymphoblastic leukemia, so the T cells may come from the graft donor.

Comment on this clonotype: Lacking the conserved final phenylalanine or tryptophan, this CDR3 likely reflects a read error. The chain links TRBV4-1 to TRBJ2-1; D uncertain. Deletions cut 0 bases from V and 1 base from J, with 10 bases between. This CDR3 contains 16 residues. CDR1 is MGHRA, CDR2 YSYEKL, per germline. The CDR3 DNA is TGCGCCAGCAGCCAAGAGGCCTCCCGGTCCTACAATGAGCAGTTCTCC. Translated, it gives CASSQEASRSYNEQFS.

The V gene is TRBV14, the J gene TRBJ2-7; 10 nucleotides match TRBD2. This CDR3 comprises 16 residues. CDR1 is SGHDN and CDR2 is FVKESK in the germline V gene. The V gene end was trimmed by 0 bases and the J gene end by 5 bases; junction bases not matched to a gene: 7. CDR3 region: CASSQEWSSGRDEQYF. Here the CDR3 DNA reads TGTGCCAGCAGCCAAGAGTGGTCTAGCGGGAGAGACGAGCAGTACTTC.

The chain employs TRBV18 and TRBJ1-5; 7 positions agree with TRBD1. The ends lost 4 bases at V and 6 bases at J; junction bases unmatched: 9. The CDR3 is 15 amino acids. CDR1 and CDR2 (germline): KGHSH, LQKENI. For the CDR3, the DNA is TGTGCCAGCTCACTTTCGACAGGGAGGGGTCAGCCCCAGCATTTT. This translates into CASSLSTGRGQPQHF.

J is TRBJ2-1 and V is TRBV29-1, with D possibly TRBD2 on 5 matching bases. The CDR3 loop spans 15 amino acids. V lost 2 bases and J 0 bases, leaving 11 bases between the germline ends. CDR1 is SQVTM, CDR2 ANQGSEA, per germline. The CDR3 sequence: CSVETRARSYNEQFF. The CDR3 DNA sequence: TGCAGCGTTGAAACGAGGGCGCGCTCCTACAATGAGCAGTTCTTC.

V usage is TRBV15 and J usage is TRBJ2-7; TRBD2 aligns across 7 bases. J was trimmed by 0 bases and V by 3 bases; bases with no gene match: 11. The CDR3 runs 17 residues. Germline loops: CDR1 LNHNV, CDR2 YYDKDF (reference sequence). This CDR3 reads CATSSRTSREYSYEQYF. The CDR3 DNA reads TGTGCCACCAGCAGCCGTACTTCGCGGGAGTACTCCTACGAGCAGTACTTC.

This clonotype was counted many times. The chain joins TRBV29-1 to TRBJ2-1; 10 bases match TRBD2. Germline values: CDR1 SQVTM, CDR2 ANQGSEA. Germline trimming cut 7 bases from V and 4 bases from J; bases unmatched to any gene: 7. The CDR3 totals 14 residues. The CDR3 is CSAVEREGYNEQFF. CDR3 sequence (DNA): TGCAGCGCCGTGGAGCGGGAGGGATACAATGAGCAGTTCTTC.

On this clonotype: Compared with germline, one end of the junction differs, possibly owing to a read error. This CDR3 reads CATSQDSLAGYEQYF. The CDR3 DNA sequence: TGTGCCACCAGCCAAGATTCGCTAGCGGGCTACGAGCAGTACTTC. The genes are TRBV3-1 and TRBJ2-7; TRBD2 matches at 8 bases. Per the germline V gene, CDR1 is LGHDT and CDR2 is YNNKEL (reference sequence). The CDR3 contains 15 residues.

This clonotype was counted a few times. This chain links TRBV5-6 with TRBJ1-5; D remains unclear. The germline CDR1 and CDR2 sequences are SGHDT and YYEEEE. The CDR3 sequence is 15 residues long. V lost 2 bases to trimming and J lost 4 bases, with 13 bases between them. CDR3 protein: CASSLFSGVNQPQHF. The CDR3 DNA follows: TGTGCCAGCAGCTTATTCTCAGGAGTTAATCAGCCCCAGCATTTT.

This clonotype was recorded many times. The chain employs TRBV20-1 and TRBJ2-7; no definite D call. The germline V and J ends were trimmed by 3 bases and 10 bases, with 10 bases remaining between them. Germline lookup yields CDR1 DFQATT and CDR2 SNEGSKA (reference sequence). The CDR3 spans 10 residues. The CDR3 nucleotides are TGCAGTGCTAGGGTACATACACAGTACTTC. This translates into CSARVHTQYF.

The rearrangement links TRBV4-1 to TRBJ2-3; no clear D. Germline values: CDR1 MGHRA, CDR2 YSYEKL. V dropped 3 bases and J dropped 4 bases, with 17 bases sitting between them. There are 16 residues in the CDR3. The CDR3 region has the DNA TGCGCCAGCAGCCAGTACCGCTGGCGAGTCCCAGATACGCAGTATTTT. This gives the protein CASSQYRWRVPDTQYF.

This rearrangement joins TRBV12-3 or TRBV12-4 to TRBJ2-7, with unresolved D. The CDR3 consists of 15 residues. Trimming stripped 7 bases from V and 3 bases from J, with 19 bases between. CDR3 amino acids: CASTQPKLLDYEQYF. The CDR3, as DNA: TGTGCCAGCACCCAGCCCAAGCTTCTGGACTACGAGCAGTACTTC.

The sample holds a few counts of this clonotype. J is TRBJ2-3 and V is TRBV15; maybe TRBD1 (6 bases). The CDR3 is 15 amino acids. The germline V gene has CDR1 LNHNV and CDR2 YYDKDF (reference sequence). Trimming cost V 4 bases and J 2 bases, with 13 bases left between them. The CDR3 DNA is TGTGCCACCAGCACGGGACATACCAACACAGATACGCAGTATTTT. Encoded protein: CATSTGHTNTDTQYF.

The chain joins TRBV10-3 to TRBJ2-1, with 14 bases matching TRBD2. CDR1 ENHRY and CDR2 SYGVKD come from the germline V gene. V lost 3 bases to trimming and J lost 10 bases; unmatched junction nucleotides: 11. The CDR3 has 17 amino acids. The CDR3 sequence: CAISDYPGLAGADEQFF. CDR3 DNA: TGTGCCATCAGTGACTATCCGGGACTAGCGGGAGCAGACGAGCAGTTCTTC.

This clonotype was observed a few times. The gene calls are TRBV20-1 and TRBJ2-7, with a weak D call TRBD2 (6 bases). Germline V gene lookup returns CDR1 DFQATT and CDR2 SNEGSKA (reference sequence). There are 13 residues in the CDR3. V was cut by 6 bases and J by 2 bases, with 14 bases left in between. The CDR3 sequence is CSAPRDFTYEQYF. CDR3 coding DNA: TGCAGTGCCCCCCGGGACTTTACCTACGAGCAGTACTTC.

V usage is TRBV2 and J usage is TRBJ2-3; D is unresolved. The V end was cut by 6 bases, the J end by 4 bases, with 11 bases between. CDR3 size: 13 residues. The germline gives CDR1 SNHLY, CDR2 FYNNEI. The chain's CDR3 is CASRDPAPDTQYF. The CDR3 nucleotides are TGTGCCAGCAGGGACCCAGCGCCAGATACGCAGTATTTT.

This clonotype appeared a few times. V and J are TRBV25-1 and TRBJ2-7; 8 bases are shared with TRBD1. In germline, CDR1 is MGHDK, CDR2 SYGVNS. The V segment lost 1 base and the J segment 11 bases; nucleotides outside the gene matches: 4. The CDR3 is 12 amino acids. CDR3 sequence (DNA): TGTGCCAGCAGTGAATGGGACAGGCCGGAGTACTTC. It encodes CASSEWDRPEYF.